This record concerns one TCR beta chain sequence. These data belong to a study of PD-L1 blockade in urothelial cancer. Study at large: Blood was evaluated 3 weeks (second dose) and 6 weeks after therapy began. A median approximately 140,000 T cells were found in blood samples.

This sample's time point: pretreatment peripheral blood. The patients had locally advanced or metastatic urothelial carcinoma. Into every PCR, synthetic TCR analog templates were spiked. Here immunoSEQ multiplex PCR was the method, and the copy in TCRdb shows in-frame clones only, minus some. The sample lists tens of thousands of clones; 87% were seen once. Trimming shortened V by 2 bases and J by 0 bases, and 8 bases separated the two germline ends. Germline V gene lookup returns CDR1 SGHAT and CDR2 FQNNGV. This CDR3 contains 15 residues. This sequence joins TRBV11-2 and TRBJ1-3, with D possibly matching TRBD1 (6 bases). This receptor was taken from a woman aged 55-70 years with urothelial cancer. Material: PBMCs, obtained around atezolizumab (anti-PD-L1) treatment. This CDR3 reads CASSLQGYSGNTIYF. The CDR3 DNA reads TGTGCCAGCAGCTTACAGGGGTACTCTGGAAACACCATATATTTT. Full variable domain (remainder filled in from reference TRBV11-2 and TRBJ1-3): EAGVAQSPRYKIIEKRQSVAFWCNPISGHATLYWYQQILGQGPKLLIQFQNNGVVDDSQLPKDRFSAERLKGVDSTLKIQPAKLEDSAVYLCASSLQGYSGNTIYFGEGSWLTVV.